This paragraph reports one TCR beta chain. Its antigen is still unknown. Qualities for individual bases were not recorded, and no much larger clone is one base off. There are 14 amino acids in the CDR3, from cysteine to phenylalanine inclusive. Solely the CDR3 DNA is kept, with 42 bases framed from the first base. The germline V gene encodes CDR1 MNHNS and CDR2 SASEGT. Relative to germline, V is 5 bases shorter and J is 8 bases shorter, with 16 bases between their ends. RNA was extracted with the RNeasy kit and roughly 0.5 to 1 ug was reverse transcribed using random hexamers. TCR beta CDR3 regions were amplified with the immunoSEQ multiplex PCR assay covering 54 Vbeta and 13 Jbeta segments. To correct PCR amplification bias, a synthetic template baseline was used for both primer optimization and computational correction. In the paper's pipeline: Reads were annotated to V, D and J genes per IMGT and analyzed with immunoSEQ Analyzer, keeping only productive sequences. Clonality was computed as one minus Shannon entropy normalized by log2 of the number of productive unique sequences. Public and private clones were assessed among the 100 most prevalent clones of each patient and control. Susac-specific clones were defined as absent from healthy and MS cohorts, 1052 published viral clones and other ImmuneACCESS disease sequences. Clones were called with MiXCR by TCRdb after fastp trimmed the public reads at Q25, and only in-frame beta chains were retained. Entries that share a CDR3 protein sequence are merged under the most common genes and DNA. The V and J calls shown here were made by TCRdb, not taken from the authors' results. The sample has some 400,000 distinct CDR3 sequences on record, around 85% of them singletons. The ten largest account for about 0.12% of the sample.

The sample belongs to a study of CD8 T cells in Susac syndrome (dated by TCRdb to between 2018 and 2020). For the wider study: The study used repertoire sequencing to test whether antigen drove CD8+ T cell activation and differentiation in Susac syndrome. The study compared CD8+ T cell repertoire clonality among 12 healthy donors, 14 Susac syndrome patients and 15 multiple sclerosis patients. The study at large found these results: The number of individuals in the TCR sequencing and HLA analysis was acknowledged as relatively small.

Peripheral blood CD8+ and CD4+ T cells from healthy donors, Susac syndrome patients and multiple sclerosis patients were profiled by high-throughput TCR beta sequencing. The multiple sclerosis controls were treatment-naive patients who had stable or active relapsing-remitting disease and met the revised McDonald criteria. CD8+ TEMRA cells were enriched by FACS, while bulk CD8+ and CD4+ T cells were purified by magnetic negative isolation. Blood was drawn into EDTA tubes, processed within 24 hours, and PBMCs were isolated by density gradient centrifugation. PBMCs intended for TCR sequencing were cryopreserved in liquid nitrogen and were subsequently thawed in a 37 degrees C water bath. The sorted or isolated CD4+, CD8+ and CD8+ TEMRA cells reached a purity of at least 90%.

Sequenced: CD8+ T cells from PBMCs. The rearrangement combines TRBV6-1 with TRBJ2-1; the D gene remains uncertain. This TCR derives from a human donor with multiple sclerosis. The DNA sequence is as follows: TGTGCCAGCAGTTTAATAAAGACGACCCATGAGCAGTTCTTC. The translation is CASSLIKTTHEQFF.